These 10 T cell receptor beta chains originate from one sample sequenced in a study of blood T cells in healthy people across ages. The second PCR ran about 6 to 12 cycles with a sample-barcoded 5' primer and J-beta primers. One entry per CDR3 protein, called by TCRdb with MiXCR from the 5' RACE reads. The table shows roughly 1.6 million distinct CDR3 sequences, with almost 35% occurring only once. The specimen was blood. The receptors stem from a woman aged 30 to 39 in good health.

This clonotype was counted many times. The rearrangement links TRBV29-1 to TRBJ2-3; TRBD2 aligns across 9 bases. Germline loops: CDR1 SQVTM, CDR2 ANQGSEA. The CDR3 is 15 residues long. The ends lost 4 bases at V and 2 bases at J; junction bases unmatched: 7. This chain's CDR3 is CSVVGGGASTDTQYF. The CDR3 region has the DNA TGCAGCGTTGTAGGCGGGGGGGCGTCCACAGATACGCAGTATTTT.

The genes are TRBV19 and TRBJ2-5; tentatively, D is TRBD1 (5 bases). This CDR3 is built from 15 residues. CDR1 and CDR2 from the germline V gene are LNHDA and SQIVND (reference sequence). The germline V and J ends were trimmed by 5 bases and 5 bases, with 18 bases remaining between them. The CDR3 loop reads CASSSSRPPGETQYF. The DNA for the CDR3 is TGTGCCAGTAGTTCGAGCCGGCCTCCAGGGGAGACCCAGTACTTC.

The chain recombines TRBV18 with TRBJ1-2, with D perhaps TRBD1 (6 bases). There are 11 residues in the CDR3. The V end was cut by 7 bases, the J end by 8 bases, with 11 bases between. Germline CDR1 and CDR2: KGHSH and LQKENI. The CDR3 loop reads CASWGQGGYTF. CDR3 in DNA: TGTGCCAGCTGGGGGCAGGGAGGCTACACCTTC.

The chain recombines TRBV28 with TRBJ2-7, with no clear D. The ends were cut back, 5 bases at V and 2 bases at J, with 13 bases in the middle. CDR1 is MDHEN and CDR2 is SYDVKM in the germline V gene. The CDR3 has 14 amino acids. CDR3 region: CASSLIEVTYEQYF. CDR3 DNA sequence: TGTGCCAGCAGTCTGATAGAAGTGACCTACGAGCAGTACTTC.

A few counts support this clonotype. CDR3 in DNA: TGTGCCAGCAGTATGACAGGGGACCCTATAGACGAGCAGTACTTC. This translates into CASSMTGDPIDEQYF. The rearrangement links TRBV5-5 to TRBJ2-7; the match to TRBD1 covers 8 bases. Unmatched junction bases numbered 12, after V lost 5 bases and J lost 5 bases. The germline V gene encodes CDR1 SGHKS and CDR2 YYEKEE (reference sequence). The CDR3 is 15 residues long.

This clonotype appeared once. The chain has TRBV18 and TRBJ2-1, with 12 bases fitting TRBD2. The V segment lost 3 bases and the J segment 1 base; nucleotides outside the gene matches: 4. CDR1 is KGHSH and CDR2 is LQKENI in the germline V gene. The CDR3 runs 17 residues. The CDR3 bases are TGTGCCAGCTCACCGTCTAGCGGGAGGGAGTCCTACAATGAGCAGTTCTTC. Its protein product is CASSPSSGRESYNEQFF.

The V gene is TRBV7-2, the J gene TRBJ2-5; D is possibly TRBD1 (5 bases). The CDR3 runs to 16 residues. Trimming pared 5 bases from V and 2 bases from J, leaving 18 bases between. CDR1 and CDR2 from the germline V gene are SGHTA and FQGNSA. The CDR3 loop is CASSLLYFTGQETQYF. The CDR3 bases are TGTGCCAGCAGCCTTCTTTACTTTACAGGACAAGAGACCCAGTACTTC.

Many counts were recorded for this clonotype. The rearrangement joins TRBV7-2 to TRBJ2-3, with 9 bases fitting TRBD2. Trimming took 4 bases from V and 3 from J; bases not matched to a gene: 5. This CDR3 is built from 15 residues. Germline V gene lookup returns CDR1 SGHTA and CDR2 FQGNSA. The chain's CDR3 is CASSYRAGGTDTQYF. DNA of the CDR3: TGTGCCAGCAGCTATCGAGCGGGGGGAACAGATACGCAGTATTTT.

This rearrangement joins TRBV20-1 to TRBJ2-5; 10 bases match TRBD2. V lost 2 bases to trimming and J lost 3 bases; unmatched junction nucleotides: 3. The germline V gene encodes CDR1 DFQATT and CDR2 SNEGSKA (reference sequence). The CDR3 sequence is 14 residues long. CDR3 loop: CSARRTSGKETQYF. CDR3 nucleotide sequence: TGCAGTGCTAGACGGACTAGCGGCAAAGAGACCCAGTACTTC.

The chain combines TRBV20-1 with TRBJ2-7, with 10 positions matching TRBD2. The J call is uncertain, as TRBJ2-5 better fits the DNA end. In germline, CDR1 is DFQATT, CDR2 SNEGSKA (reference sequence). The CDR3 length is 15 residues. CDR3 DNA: TGCAGTGCTAGAGGGACTAGCGGAAGCCAAGAGACCCAGTACTTC. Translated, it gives CSARGTSGSQETQYF.